This T cell receptor beta chain was identified during a study of shared clonotypes between healthy human individuals. Cells designated naive CD8 were CD45RO-negative and were positively selected for CCR7, with terminally differentiated effector memory CD45RA+ cells excluded. Germline lookup yields CDR1 MNHEY and CDR2 SVGAGI. The CDR3 consists of 14 residues. Trimming cost V 2 bases and J 2 bases, with 8 bases left between them. Points from the study as a whole: Around 5% of naive CD4 clonotypes were common to a few donors.

This was a deep-level run. Assay used: immunoSEQ multiplex PCR; TCRdb lists only in-frame clones, some missing. Counted here are about 2,100,000 clones, 90% to 95% occurring once; the ten biggest clones make up around 1.7%. As for this clone: The target antigen is unknown.

The TCR comes from a man aged 18 to 35 in good health. Some clones in this sample may be carry-over from other donors' samples. The chain combines TRBV6-5 with TRBJ2-3; D gene ambiguous. Sample: naive CD8+ T cells from PBMCs. In DNA, the CDR3 is TGTGCCAGCAGTTACGGTCTGAACACAGATACGCAGTATTTT. Translating gives CASSYGLNTDTQYF.